These 2 T cell receptor beta chains came from one sample sequenced in a study of cytomegalovirus exposure and HLA in healthy donors. It was with 60 Vbeta and 13 Jbeta primers that the PCR ran. Assay used: immunoSEQ multiplex PCR; TCRdb lists only in-frame clones, some missing. The repertoire holds 100,000 to 130,000 clones, with approximately 79% as singletons. The specimen was PBMCs. These receptors were collected from a middle-aged woman in good health and CMV-seropositive.

This sequence joins TRBV29-1 and TRBJ2-2; D possibly corresponds to TRBD2 (5 bases). Germline V gene sequence: CDR1 SQVTM, CDR2 ANQGSEA. The CDR3 extends over 11 amino acids. V was shortened by 6 bases and J by 9 bases, with 11 bases between the two germline ends. CDR3 DNA sequence: TGCAGCGTCGGCGGGTCAAGGGAGCTGTTTTTT. Residues: CSVGGSRELFF.

The J gene is TRBJ1-1, the V gene TRBV18; D might be TRBD1 (5 bases). Germline V lookup: CDR1 KGHSH, CDR2 LQKENI. This CDR3 is built from 14 residues. The V end lost 7 bases, the J end lost 4 bases, and 16 bases lay between the germline ends. The CDR3, as DNA: TGTGCCAGCTTACCCAATAAAGACAGCACTGAAGCTTTCTTT. It specifies CASLPNKDSTEAFF.